Detailed here is one T cell receptor (beta chain). Its antigen is not yet known. No much larger clone exists at a distance of one base, and base qualities are not known. Looking up the germline V gene (reference sequence) yields CDR1 SEHNR and CDR2 FQNEAQ. The CDR3 sequence holds 15 residues, the cysteine and phenylalanine included. Just the 45-base CDR3 DNA is kept, in frame starting at base 1. The germline V and J ends show losses of 5 bases and 5 bases respectively, and no gene match explains 5 bases of the junction. Peripheral blood CD8+ and CD4+ T cells from healthy donors, Susac syndrome patients and multiple sclerosis patients were profiled by high-throughput TCR beta sequencing. Susac syndrome patients met recently defined diagnostic criteria for definite or probable disease. Bulk CD8+ and CD4+ T cells were purified by magnetic negative isolation, while CD8+ TEMRA cells were enriched using FACS. Blood was drawn into EDTA tubes, processed within 24 hours, and PBMCs were isolated by density gradient centrifugation. PBMCs destined for TCR sequencing were cryopreserved in liquid nitrogen and later thawed in a 37 °C water bath. The sorted or isolated CD4+, CD8+ and CD8+ TEMRA cells had a purity of 90% or higher.

These data are taken from a study of CD8 T cells in Susac syndrome (dated by TCRdb to about 2019). Some background on the complete study: Among the Susac syndrome patients who were sequenced, clinically active disease was present in six and clinical remission was observed in roughly eight. Susac syndrome patients were therapy-naive, on corticosteroids (some also receiving IVIg), or on IVIg alone at blood withdrawal. Whether CD8+ T cell activation and differentiation in Susac syndrome was antigen driven was tested using repertoire sequencing.

RNA was extracted using the RNeasy kit, and roughly 0.45 to 1 ug of the RNA was reverse transcribed with random hexamers. The immunoSEQ multiplex PCR assay, covering 54 Vbeta and 13 Jbeta segments, was used to amplify TCR beta CDR3 regions. Bias from PCR amplification was corrected by using a synthetic template baseline for primer optimization and for computational correction. On the study's bioinformatics: Only productive sequences were kept, with reads annotated to V, D and J genes according to IMGT and analyzed in immunoSEQ Analyzer. To calculate clonality, Shannon entropy was normalized by log2 of the number of productive unique sequences and then subtracted from one. Public and private clones were assessed among the 100 most prevalent clones of each patient and control. A clone was defined as Susac-specific if it was absent from the healthy and MS cohorts, from some 1,100 published viral clones and from other ImmuneACCESS disease sequences. Using fastp trimming at Q25 and MiXCR clonotype assembly, TCRdb reanalyzed the public sequencing data and kept in-frame beta chains. Each entry is one CDR3 protein sequence, shown with its most common DNA and genes. TCRdb, not the original authors, processed these V and J calls. The sample includes approximately 74,000 distinct CDR3 sequences, with 90% to 95% observed a single time. Roughly 0.56% of the sample is taken by the ten largest.

Points the paper makes about the study in general: The CD4+ T cell repertoire of patients with Susac syndrome showed no detectable clonal expansion. The TCR sequencing and HLA analysis was acknowledged to have included a relatively small number of individuals.

The TCR originated in a human donor with Susac syndrome. Source material: CD4+ T cells from PBMCs. Rearrangement joined TRBV7-9 to TRBJ2-3, with TRBD2 matching 12 junction bases. The encoded CDR3 is CASSRGLAGLDTQYF. The DNA is TGTGCCAGCAGCCGGGGACTAGCGGGCCTAGATACGCAGTATTTT.